This T cell receptor beta chain appears in the sequencing data of a study of a mutant IDH1 vaccine in newly diagnosed glioma. Study summary: Mean patient age was about 40 years; 62.5% were male and roughly 38% female.

The time point is: baseline, week 1 (first vaccination visit). Regarding treatment: pre-vaccination baseline after standard-of-care therapy. V shed 0 bases and J shed 7 bases, with 19 bases lying between them. Per germline, CDR1 ENHRY and CDR2 SYGVKD. This CDR3 has 18 residues. Assay: immunoSEQ multiplex PCR; the TCRdb copy retains only in-frame clones and omits some. This sample has about 98,000 clones; 70% to 90% occur once, and the top ten carry approximately 0.6%. The material sequenced was PBMCs, taken from a glioma patient treated with radiotherapy, temozolomide or both. This chain joins TRBV10-3 and TRBJ2-6; TRBD1 might be the D (5 bases). The receptor was derived from a woman aged 45-65 years with glioma. The CDR3 DNA reads TGTGCCATCAGTGAGTCCGGCCAGGGCTCCTTGGTTGCCAACGTCCTGACTTTC. It is translated as CAISESGQGSLVANVLTF.